The 27 T cell receptor beta chains listed next were all sequenced from one sample in a study of regulatory T cells in long-lasting Graves disease. To make TCR beta libraries, researchers used iRepertoire HTBI primers and Arm-PCR of CDR3 regions. A single record per CDR3 protein comes from TCRdb applying MiXCR to the multiplex PCR reads. This table holds a few hundred thousand distinct CDR3 sequences, 15% to 20% found once. As to time point: newly diagnosed GD, antithyroid drugs for less than 3 months. After RNA was extracted from PBMCs, the TCR library was made from it. The source was peripheral blood mononuclear cells (PBMCs), collected at new diagnosis, from a patient treated with antithyroid drugs. These receptors originate from a female donor with Graves disease.

At least ten counts were recorded for this clonotype. The chain recombines TRBV29-1 with TRBJ2-5; weak D call: TRBD2 (6 bases). The V gene's germline CDR1 is SQVTM and CDR2 ANQGSEA. V was trimmed by 4 bases and J by 7 bases, leaving 13 bases between them. CDR3 length equals 12 residues. The CDR3 reads CSVGGNGGTQYF. The CDR3, as DNA: TGCAGCGTTGGGGGCAACGGGGGGACCCAGTACTTC.

This clonotype was seen repeatedly, ten times or more. This sequence joins TRBV6-2 or TRBV6-3 and TRBJ2-7; 7 bases line up with TRBD1. V gave up 6 bases and J gave up 3 bases; unmatched junction bases: 11. The CDR3 has 15 residues. Germline values: CDR1 MNHEY, CDR2 SVGEGT. CDR3 in amino acids: CASSRDSDRYYEQYF. CDR3 nucleotides: TGTGCCAGCAGCCGGGACAGCGACAGGTACTACGAGCAGTACTTC.

The chain uses TRBV20-1 and TRBJ2-1; a weak D match, TRBD2 (6 bases). V was shortened by 2 bases and J by 4 bases, with 15 bases between the two germline ends. The germline V gene has CDR1 DFQATT and CDR2 SNEGSKA (reference sequence). CDR3 size: 15 residues. DNA for the CDR3: TGCAGTGCTAGATTGGACGGGAGTGGGTACAATGAGCAGTTCTTC. It translates to CSARLDGSGYNEQFF.

The table lists this clonotype with many counts. The V call is TRBV25-1, the J call TRBJ1-5, with TRBD1 as a possible D gene (5 bases). The CDR3 runs 14 residues. The V end was cut by 1 base, the J end by 6 bases, with 10 bases between. Germline-derived CDR1 and CDR2 are MGHDK and SYGVNS. Here the CDR3 DNA reads TGTGCCAGCAGTGAATGGTCCGGGGGTCAGCCCCAGCATTTT. This encodes CASSEWSGGQPQHF.

This clonotype showed up many times. This sequence joins TRBV20-1 and TRBJ2-1; D might be TRBD2 (5 bases). The germline V gene has CDR1 DFQATT and CDR2 SNEGSKA (reference sequence). The CDR3 length is 15 residues. Trimming pared 6 bases from V and 0 bases from J, leaving 15 bases between. The CDR3 spells CSALERSSSYNEQFF. The CDR3 DNA is TGCAGTGCCCTCGAGCGGTCCAGCTCCTACAATGAGCAGTTCTTC.

The genes are TRBV28 and TRBJ1-1; no clear D. The V gene's germline CDR1 is MDHEN and CDR2 SYDVKM. The CDR3 spans 13 residues. Deletions cut 7 bases from V and 4 bases from J, with 13 bases between. The CDR3 loop reads CASNSLVGTEAFF. The CDR3 DNA is TGTGCCAGCAACTCACTGGTGGGCACTGAAGCTTTCTTT. The full variable domain, in which reference TRBV28 and TRBJ1-1 provide the parts outside the CDR3, is DVKVTQSSRYLVKRTGEKVFLECVQDMDHENMFWYRQDPGLGLRLIYFSYDVKMKEKGDIPEGYSVSREKKERFSLILESASTNQTSMYLCASNSLVGTEAFFGQGTRLTVV.

The V call is TRBV28, the J call TRBJ2-5; 7 bases fit TRBD1. Germline V gene data show CDR1 as MDHEN and CDR2 as SYDVKM. J was trimmed by 3 bases and V by 6 bases; bases with no gene match: 7. CDR3 length: 14 residues. This CDR3 is CASRRQGGEETQYF. The CDR3, as DNA: TGTGCCAGCAGACGACAGGGTGGAGAAGAGACCCAGTACTTC.

This clonotype came up many times. The chain has TRBV6-1 and TRBJ1-5; perhaps TRBD1 as D (6 bases). The V and J ends lost 5 bases and 2 bases respectively, with 13 bases between them. The CDR3 runs to 15 residues. Germline assignment: CDR1 MNHNS and CDR2 SASEGT. The CDR3 spells CASSPTRQGNQPQHF. CDR3 DNA sequence: TGTGCCAGCAGTCCCACCCGACAGGGCAATCAGCCCCAGCATTTT.

The chain has TRBV5-1 and TRBJ1-6; 7 nucleotides line up with TRBD1. The CDR3 loop spans 15 amino acids. The junction had 6 bases not matched to a gene; V was cut back by 3 bases and J by 6 bases. The germline CDR1 and CDR2 sequences are SGHRS and YFSETQ. In DNA, the CDR3 is TGCGCCAGCAGCTGGATGACAGGGCCTAATTCACCCCTCCACTTT. Residues: CASSWMTGPNSPLHF.

This clonotype has a count of ten or more. The V gene is TRBV9, the J gene TRBJ2-5; 10 bases fit TRBD2. Trimming removed 3 bases from V and 1 base from J; junction bases left unmatched: 3. The CDR3 loop spans 15 amino acids. CDR1 is SGDLS and CDR2 is YYNGEE in the germline V gene. CDR3 sequence reads: CASSASGRAQETQYF. CDR3 DNA sequence: TGTGCCAGCAGCGCCAGCGGGAGGGCCCAAGAGACCCAGTACTTC.

This clonotype was detected only a few times. The V and J genes are TRBV5-1 and TRBJ2-5; no clear D. Germline V gene lookup returns CDR1 SGHRS and CDR2 YFSETQ. Trimming shortened V by 0 bases and J by 5 bases, and 14 bases separated the two germline ends. The CDR3 is 15 amino acids. CDR3 residues: CASSLGTSLGETQYF. CDR3 nucleotide sequence: TGCGCCAGCAGCTTGGGGACCTCATTGGGGGAGACCCAGTACTTC.

Ten or more counts support this clonotype. The chain carries TRBV7-9 and TRBJ2-7; tentatively, D is TRBD1 (6 bases). The CDR3 extends over 15 amino acids. Deletions cut 5 bases from V and 7 bases from J, with 21 bases between. CDR1 SEHNR and CDR2 FQNEAQ come from the germline V gene (reference sequence). The CDR3 sequence: CASSTTRDTEREQYF. For the CDR3, the DNA is TGTGCCAGCAGCACCACCCGGGACACCGAGAGAGAGCAGTACTTC.

Ten or more counts support this clonotype. One end of the junction is discordant with germline, which a read error may explain. This chain connects TRBV2 to TRBJ1-2; tentative D call: TRBD1 (5 bases). The length of the CDR3 is 14 residues. Germline CDR1 and CDR2: SNHLY and FYNNEI. CDR3 in DNA: TGTGCCAGCAGAGAAGGGGAGGGATCAGGAGGCTACACCTTC. Protein sequence: CASREGEGSGGYTF.

As regards this clonotype: One base away lies a much larger clone, so this may be a sequencing read error. This sequence joins TRBV10-3 and TRBJ2-2; TRBD2 matches 11 bases. Germline-derived CDR1 and CDR2 are ENHRY and SYGVKD. The CDR3 is made up of 18 amino acids. V was pared by 6 bases and J by 0 bases, with 9 bases of the junction left unmatched. For the CDR3, the DNA is TGTGCCATCAGAGTGTCGGCTAGCGGGGGGACGAACACCGGGGAGCTGTTTTTT. It translates to CAIRVSASGGTNTGELFF.

Regarding this clonotype: An end of the junction differs from the germline gene, which may be a read error. The chain couples TRBV9 to TRBJ2-5; tentative D call: TRBD2 (7 bases). The germline gives CDR1 SGDLS, CDR2 YYNGEE. This CDR3 is 16 amino acids long. DNA of the CDR3: TGCGCCAGCAGCTTGGCGGGGGCCTCCCAAGGAGAGACCCAGTACTTC. Its protein is CASSLAGASQGETQYF.

In its sample, this clonotype was seen many times. The V gene is TRBV6-2 or TRBV6-3, the J gene TRBJ2-1; no definite D call. CDR3 length: 15 residues. Trimming took off 0 bases at V and 0 bases at J, with 6 bases between the two ends. From germline, CDR1 is MNHEY and CDR2 SVGEGT. The CDR3 region is CASSYSPSSYNEQFF. CDR3 nucleotides: TGTGCCAGCAGTTACTCACCGAGCTCCTACAATGAGCAGTTCTTC.

This clonotype has a handful of counts. One base separates it from a far larger clone, so it is likely a read error. V and J are TRBV12-3 or TRBV12-4 and TRBJ1-4; D is possibly TRBD1 (6 bases). CDR3 length equals 17 residues. Trimming left V 5 bases short and J 0 bases short, with 16 bases between. CDR3 sequence reads: CASSKTGTLATNEKLFF. CDR3 sequence (DNA): TGTGCCAGCAGTAAAACCGGGACACTTGCAACTAATGAAAAACTGTTTTTT.

This clonotype was recorded at least ten times. For the CDR3, the DNA is TGCAGTCCTTGGGGGCTAGCGGGTAGAGCCGATGAGCAGTTCTTC. Translating gives CSPWGLAGRADEQFF. The V and J genes are TRBV20-1 and TRBJ2-1; TRBD2 agrees at 8 bases. V trimming: 8 bases; J trimming: 8 bases; junction bases outside the gene matches: 17. Germline loops: CDR1 DFQATT, CDR2 SNEGSKA (reference sequence). The CDR3 totals 15 residues.

V and J are TRBV30 and TRBJ2-7, with D possibly being TRBD2 (5 bases). CDR3 length equals 13 residues. CDR1 and CDR2 (germline): GTSNPN, SVGIG (reference sequence). Deletions cut 2 bases from V and 0 bases from J, with 8 bases between. Here the CDR3 reads CAWSRGSSYEQYF. CDR3 sequence (DNA): TGTGCCTGGAGTAGAGGGAGCTCCTACGAGCAGTACTTC.

This clonotype occurred many times. The V and J genes are TRBV6-2 or TRBV6-3 and TRBJ2-7; D might be TRBD2 (6 bases). The V gene's germline CDR1 is MNHEY and CDR2 SVGEGT. CDR3 length: 11 residues. Trimming removed 2 bases from V and 9 bases from J, with 8 bases in between. In nucleotides, the CDR3 is TGTGCCAGCAGTTACCCGGGAGCGCAGTACTTC. The encoded protein is CASSYPGAQYF.

This clonotype has a count of ten or more. This chain connects TRBV28 to TRBJ1-3; 8 bases are a match to TRBD1. Germline V gene sequence: CDR1 MDHEN, CDR2 SYDVKM. The CDR3 is made up of 13 amino acids. With 3 bases clipped from V and 8 bases from J, the junction kept 3 bases outside the gene matches. CDR3 sequence: CASSLDRVDTIYF. CDR3 sequence (DNA): TGTGCCAGCAGTTTGGACAGGGTGGACACCATATATTTT.

This clonotype was counted once. A far larger clone differs by one base, so this is likely a read error. The rearrangement uses TRBV2 and TRBJ1-2; 10 bases are a match to TRBD1. In germline, CDR1 is SNHLY, CDR2 FYNNEI. CDR3 length equals 14 residues. The CDR3: CASSAPTGGYDYTF. Written as DNA, the CDR3 is TGTGCCAGCAGCGCGCCGACAGGGGGCTATGACTACACCTTC.

This clonotype has a count of ten or more. This rearrangement joins TRBV2 to TRBJ1-1; D gene ambiguous. Germline assignment: CDR1 SNHLY and CDR2 FYNNEI. The CDR3 covers 13 residues. V lost 5 bases and J 2 bases, leaving 9 bases between the germline ends. The CDR3 sequence is CASSIQSNTEAFF. In DNA form, the CDR3 reads TGTGCCAGCAGTATCCAGAGTAACACTGAAGCTTTCTTT.

Remarks on this clonotype: A read error may be the cause here, since a much bigger clone is one base away. The chain links TRBV30 to TRBJ2-2, with TRBD2 as a possible D gene (5 bases). Trimming removed 5 bases from V and 3 bases from J, with 13 bases in between. Germline lookup yields CDR1 GTSNPN and CDR2 SVGIG (reference sequence). The CDR3 is 14 residues long. The CDR3 DNA reads as TGTGCCTGGGGGAGAGGCCCTGACACCGGGGAGCTGTTTTTT. Its protein product is CAWGRGPDTGELFF.

This clonotype was counted at least ten times. This chain links TRBV29-1 with TRBJ1-1; D remains unclear. Germline lookup yields CDR1 SQVTM and CDR2 ANQGSEA. This CDR3 spans 13 amino acids. Trimming shortened V by 4 bases and J by 1 base, and 10 bases separated the two germline ends. The CDR3 DNA reads TGCAGCGTTGCCCGGGTGGGGAACACTGAAGCTTTCTTT. It specifies CSVARVGNTEAFF.

Many counts were recorded for this clonotype. J is TRBJ1-1 and V is TRBV3-1; D unresolved. Germline CDR1 LGHDT, CDR2 YNNKEL (reference sequence). The CDR3 covers 13 residues. V was cut by 2 bases and J by 4 bases, with 8 bases left in between. The CDR3 here is CASSQQRGTEAFF. The CDR3 bases are TGTGCCAGCAGCCAACAGCGAGGCACTGAAGCTTTCTTT.

This clonotype appeared a few times. The genes are TRBV20-1 and TRBJ2-1; a possible D gene is TRBD2 (6 bases). Germline V gene data show CDR1 as DFQATT and CDR2 as SNEGSKA (reference sequence). The CDR3 consists of 14 residues. With 5 bases removed from V and 4 bases from J, the gap between germline ends came to 15 bases. Here the CDR3 reads CSAQGGSFYNEQFF. The CDR3 bases are TGCAGTGCTCAGGGAGGTTCCTTTTACAATGAGCAGTTCTTC.